The 21 T cell receptor beta chains given below trace back to one sample, sequenced in a study of CD8 T cells in Susac syndrome. Random hexamers primed reverse transcription of about 0.45 to 1 ug RNA. TCRdb passed the immunoSEQ multiplex PCR reads through MiXCR, listing each CDR3 protein once. The table lists about 300,000 distinct CDR3 sequences, 70% to 90% of them singletons. What was sequenced was CD8+ T cells from PBMCs. The receptors come from a human donor with multiple sclerosis.

The chain couples TRBV19 to TRBJ2-6, with D unresolved. Germline-derived CDR1 and CDR2 are LNHDA and SQIVND (reference sequence). The CDR3 contains 16 residues. V lost 9 bases and J lost 0, with 15 bases in between. This CDR3 reads CASLGRGASGANVLTF. The DNA of the CDR3 is TGTGCCAGCCTCGGACGCGGAGCCTCTGGGGCCAACGTCCTGACTTTC.

The CDR3 DNA sequence: TGTGCCTGGAGTCTTACCGGGGAGCTGTTTTTT. It yields the protein CAWSLTGELFF. This chain uses TRBV30 with TRBJ2-2; D is uncertain. V lost 2 bases and J 5 bases, leaving 3 bases between the germline ends. Germline V gene data show CDR1 as GTSNPN and CDR2 as SVGIG (reference sequence). CDR3 length: 11 residues.

The chain couples TRBV29-1 to TRBJ2-7; TRBD2 matches 7 bases. Germline assignment: CDR1 SQVTM and CDR2 ANQGSEA. V lost 7 bases and J lost 7; bases outside the gene matches: 10. This CDR3 comprises 12 residues. The CDR3 DNA is TGCAGCGCCGCCGGGGGGTCTAGGGAGCAGTACTTC. It is translated as CSAAGGSREQYF.

CDR3 protein: CSVEGPETYEQYF. The CDR3 nucleotides read TGCAGCGTTGAGGGCCCCGAGACCTACGAGCAGTACTTC. The V and J genes are TRBV29-1 and TRBJ2-7; no definite D call. CDR1 is SQVTM and CDR2 is ANQGSEA in the germline V gene. This CDR3 has 13 residues. V was trimmed by 3 bases and J by 2 bases, leaving 11 bases between them.

The V gene is TRBV10-3, the J gene TRBJ1-2; weak D call: TRBD1 (6 bases). V lost 5 bases and J 4 bases, leaving 20 bases between the germline ends. CDR3 length: 16 residues. Germline V gives CDR1 ENHRY, CDR2 SYGVKD. CDR3 coding DNA: TGTGCCATCAGTCATAGACCGGGGGCGCGGGGCTATGGCTACACCTTC. Its translation is CAISHRPGARGYGYTF.

V usage is TRBV6-2 or TRBV6-3 and J usage is TRBJ2-3; tentative D call: TRBD2 (6 bases). The V gene's germline CDR1 is MNHEY and CDR2 SVGEGT. CDR3 length equals 16 residues. V lost 2 bases and J lost 4, with 16 bases in between. The CDR3 nucleotides are TGTGCCAGCAGTTACGTGGGGGGAGTATCCGCAGATACGCAGTATTTT. This codes for CASSYVGGVSADTQYF.

The CDR3 bases are TGTGCCAGCAGCCCGGGACAGGAAACTGAGCAGTACTTC. Protein: CASSPGQETEQYF. The J gene is TRBJ2-7, the V gene TRBV7-9; 8 bases map to TRBD1. Germline CDR1 reads SEHNR; CDR2 reads FQNEAQ (reference sequence). V lost 5 bases, J lost 7 bases, and 7 bases stayed unmatched. This CDR3 region has 13 residues.

This chain uses TRBV6-1 with TRBJ2-2, with 12 bases that match TRBD1. The V and J ends lost 5 bases and 5 bases, in that order; junction bases with no gene match: 9. This CDR3 is 17 amino acids long. Germline V CDR1 and CDR2: MNHNS, SASEGT. CDR3 in DNA: TGTGCCAGCAGTCCGACCGGGACAGGGGGCAATACCGGGGAGCTGTTTTTT. Amino acids: CASSPTGTGGNTGELFF.

DNA for the CDR3: TGCGCCAGCAGTTCCCATGAGGGGGAGTCCTACAATGAGCAGTTCTTC. Translated, it gives CASSSHEGESYNEQFF. The gene calls are TRBV4-3 and TRBJ2-1; D may be TRBD1 (6 bases). Germline V CDR1 and CDR2: LGHNA, YSLEER. CDR3 length: 16 residues. The V and J ends lost 6 bases and 1 base respectively, with 16 bases between them.

This chain uses TRBV28 with TRBJ1-2; D not certain. Trimming shortened V by 6 bases and J by 6 bases, and 17 bases separated the two germline ends. The CDR3 consists of 14 residues. The germline V gene has CDR1 MDHEN and CDR2 SYDVKM. This chain's CDR3 is CASSRGGRSDGYTF. The CDR3 DNA is TGTGCCAGCAGCCGCGGTGGCAGATCCGATGGCTACACCTTC.

The chain joins TRBV5-6 to TRBJ2-3; D gene uncertain. CDR1 SGHDT and CDR2 YYEEEE come from the germline V gene. The CDR3 extends over 14 amino acids. Trimming left V 5 bases short and J 2 bases short, with 12 bases between. The CDR3 loop is CASSPTSNTDTQYF. The DNA of the CDR3 is TGTGCCAGCAGTCCTACTTCAAACACAGATACGCAGTATTTT.

In its sample, this clonotype was seen once. The chain is built from TRBV2 and TRBJ1-1; D is ambiguous. With 8 bases removed from V and 1 base from J, the gap between germline ends came to 8 bases. Germline assignment: CDR1 SNHLY and CDR2 FYNNEI. The CDR3 is made up of 12 amino acids. The CDR3 nucleotides are TGTGCCAGCCTGGAGGGGAACACTGAAGCTTTCTTT. It encodes CASLEGNTEAFF.

The CDR3 coding sequence is TGTGCCAGCAGTTACGACTCGGCCTACGAGCAGTACTTC. Its protein is CASSYDSAYEQYF. The chain couples TRBV27 to TRBJ2-7, with no clear D. This CDR3 is built from 13 residues. CDR1 is MNHEY, CDR2 SMNVEV, per germline (reference sequence). Trimming pared 4 bases from V and 2 bases from J, leaving 9 bases between.

The V and J genes are TRBV23-1 and TRBJ2-7; the D gene is possibly TRBD1 (6 bases). TRBV23-1 is flagged as an ORF with uncertain function. This CDR3 has 10 amino acids. The ends were cut back, 11 bases at V and 7 bases at J, with 12 bases in the middle. The CDR3 region has the DNA TGCGCCGACAGGTTGGGGGAGCAGTACTTC. Its translation: CADRLGEQYF.

The chain carries TRBV11-2 and TRBJ2-4; the D is unclear. CDR1 and CDR2 from the germline V gene are SGHAT and FQNNGV. The CDR3 has 14 amino acids. V gave up 4 bases and J gave up 1 base, with 8 bases separating them. The CDR3 is CASSSPSAKNIQYF. The CDR3 nucleotides are TGTGCCAGCAGCTCGCCCTCGGCCAAAAACATTCAGTACTTC. Using reference TRBV11-2 and TRBJ2-4 for the parts outside the CDR3, the full variable domain is EAGVAQSPRYKIIEKRQSVAFWCNPISGHATLYWYQQILGQGPKLLIQFQNNGVVDDSQLPKDRFSAERLKGVDSTLKIQPAKLEDSAVYLCASSSPSAKNIQYFGAGTRLSVL.

V gene TRBV5-1 combines with J gene TRBJ1-2; D is undetermined. Trimming shortened V by 0 bases and J by 4 bases, and 13 bases separated the two germline ends. The CDR3 consists of 15 residues. Per the germline V gene, CDR1 is SGHRS and CDR2 is YFSETQ. CDR3 nucleotides: TGCGCCAGCAGCTTGGTCTCGGCGATAGGCTATGGCTACACCTTC. Translated: CASSLVSAIGYGYTF.

This chain joins TRBV7-6 and TRBJ2-7; D tentatively fits TRBD1 or TRBD2 (5 bases each). Trimming took off 5 bases at V and 3 bases at J, with 20 bases between the two ends. This CDR3 spans 16 amino acids. CDR1 is SGHVS and CDR2 is FNYEAQ in the germline V gene. In DNA form, the CDR3 reads TGTGCCAGCAGCACATCCCCCCGGGGCGATTACTACGAGCAGTACTTC. This encodes CASSTSPRGDYYEQYF.

The J gene is TRBJ1-6, the V gene TRBV9; no reliable D call. The CDR3 extends over 17 amino acids. Germline V gene sequence: CDR1 SGDLS, CDR2 YYNGEE. V was shortened by 0 bases and J by 7 bases, with 17 bases between the two germline ends. The chain's CDR3 is CASSVGQDPVRNSPLHF. DNA of the CDR3: TGTGCCAGCAGCGTAGGGCAGGACCCGGTGAGGAATTCACCCCTCCACTTT.

The table lists this clonotype with a count of one. The CDR3 DNA reads TGTGCCAGCAGCGTAGCTGGACTAGTCGGCCACGAGCAGTACTTC. Protein sequence: CASSVAGLVGHEQYF. V gene TRBV9 combines with J gene TRBJ2-7; 7 bases agree with TRBD2. The CDR3 sequence is 15 residues long. The V gene's germline CDR1 is SGDLS and CDR2 YYNGEE. Trimming removed 0 bases from V and 5 bases from J; junction bases left unmatched: 8.

The chain carries TRBV24-1 and TRBJ2-1, with a tentative D call TRBD2 (8 bases). CDR1 and CDR2 from the germline V gene are KGHDR and SFDVKD. This CDR3 comprises 16 residues. Trimming pared 1 base from V and 4 bases from J, leaving 13 bases between. For the CDR3, the DNA is TGTGCCACCAGTGATTTTAGCGGGACAGATTACAATGAGCAGTTCTTC. Its translation: CATSDFSGTDYNEQFF.

This chain connects TRBV4-3 to TRBJ2-1; 9 positions agree with TRBD2. The V gene's germline CDR1 is LGHNA and CDR2 YSLEER. Unmatched junction bases numbered 14, after V lost 0 bases and J lost 8 bases. This CDR3 is 18 amino acids long. The CDR3 DNA is TGCGCCAGCAGCCAAGATGTCCCTCGGCGGGAGGGCTCGCATGAGCAGTTCTTC. As protein: CASSQDVPRREGSHEQFF.